This TCR beta chain was recorded in a study of shared clonotypes between healthy human individuals. V lost 2 bases, J lost 2 bases, and 7 bases lay in between. The CDR3 totals 15 residues. Germline loops: CDR1 MNHEY, CDR2 SMNVEV (reference sequence). The repertoire was sequenced with immunoSEQ multiplex PCR; TCRdb's copy has only in-frame clones and lacks some. The sample carries about 990,000 clones, about 84% recorded once. The study enrolled healthy HIV-negative adults without recent acute infections or vaccinations as donors. The clonotype originates from a man between 18 and 35 years old in good health. Some clones in this sample may be carry-over from other donors' samples. The gene calls are TRBV27 and TRBJ2-6; D gene unclear. The specimen was memory CD4+ T cells from PBMCs. Subset defined: CD45RA-negative fraction. This chain's CDR3 is CASSLIRTGANVLTF. The CDR3 DNA reads TGTGCCAGCAGTTTAATCAGAACTGGGGCCAACGTCCTGACTTTC.